The sequence of this TCR beta chain was determined in a study of blood T cell repertoires in COVID-19. Looking at the study overall: Sample material is recorded as cDNA or gDNA derived from T cells, B-cell-depleted T cells, or PBMCs.

Profiling relied on immunoSEQ multiplex PCR, and the TCRdb table lists in-frame clones only, not all of them. The sample holds some 110,000 clones; about 89% are singletons and the top ten take more than 4.5%. This clone has a count of ten or more. A junction end diverges from the germline sequence, so it may reflect a read error. Germline V lookup: CDR1 KGHDR, CDR2 SFDVKD. The CDR3 is 13 residues long. The chain couples TRBV24-1 to TRBJ1-2; D is unresolved. The sequence was collected from a human donor in a cohort sampled during active COVID-19. The specimen was peripheral blood. CDR3 in DNA: TGTGCCACCAGTGATGGCGGGTCAGATGAAGCCAGCTTC. It yields the protein CATSDGGSDEASF.